These 14 T cell receptor beta chains came from one sample sequenced in a study of molecular identifiers for immune sequencing clone quantification. One entry per CDR3 protein, called by TCRdb with MiXCR from the PCR reads. The sample has 90,000 to 120,000 distinct CDR3 sequences, under 40% seen once. Sequencing input: naive CD8+ T cells from blood, with Jurkat cell RNA spiked in. The sample's subset: FACS-sorted CD8+CD4-CCR7+CD45RA+ naive T cells. These receptors were collected from a human donor in good health. Some libraries in this study had Jurkat cell RNA spiked in.

The chain carries TRBV27 and TRBJ2-7; 10 bases fit TRBD1. With 5 bases clipped from V and 5 bases from J, the junction kept 6 bases outside the gene matches. This CDR3 is 14 amino acids long. Germline CDR1 reads MNHEY; CDR2 reads SMNVEV (reference sequence). The CDR3 sequence: CASSPGTGVDEQYF. In nucleotides, the CDR3 is TGTGCCAGCAGTCCTGGGACAGGGGTGGACGAGCAGTACTTC.

Of note for this clonotype: It may be a read error: a sequence one base away is much more abundant. This CDR3 fails to terminate in the conserved phenylalanine or tryptophan, so it likely reflects a read error. J is TRBJ1-5 and V is TRBV6-5, with a possible D match to TRBD1 (5 bases). CDR1 is MNHEY and CDR2 is SVGAGI in the germline V gene. The CDR3 length is 15 residues. Trimming shortened V by 5 bases and J by 4 bases, and 15 bases separated the two germline ends. CDR3 nucleotides: TGTGCCAGCAGTAACCTCCCGGGGCGGAATCAGCCCCAGCATTAT. It is translated as CASSNLPGRNQPQHY.

In this sample, this clonotype turned up many times. The J gene is TRBJ2-1, the V gene TRBV4-3; 9 nucleotides agree with TRBD2. J lost 8 bases, V lost 1 base, and 6 bases had no gene match. The CDR3 is made up of 15 amino acids. CDR1 LGHNA and CDR2 YSLEER come from the germline V gene. CDR3 coding DNA: TGCGCCAGCAGCCAAGGCCCCCTAGCGGGACATGAGCAGTTCTTC. Translated: CASSQGPLAGHEQFF.

At least ten counts were recorded for this clonotype. The CDR3 coding sequence is TGTGCCAGCAGTTACCGGCAGGACAGCAATCAGCCCCAGCATTTT. This gives the protein CASSYRQDSNQPQHF. J is TRBJ1-5 and V is TRBV6-5; D is unresolved. CDR3 length equals 15 residues. The V gene's germline CDR1 is MNHEY and CDR2 SVGAGI. With 2 bases removed from V and 1 base from J, the gap between germline ends came to 9 bases.

Remarks on this clonotype: Compared with germline, one end of the junction differs, possibly owing to a read error. The chain joins TRBV25-1 to TRBJ2-5; the D is unclear. The CDR3 has 14 residues. Germline assignment: CDR1 MGHDK and CDR2 SYGVNS. The CDR3 protein is CASSESDRQGTQYF. CDR3 sequence (DNA): TGTGCCAGCAGTGAATCTGACCGACAAGGGACCCAGTACTTC.

This chain uses TRBV6-2 or TRBV6-3 with TRBJ2-3; 8 nucleotides line up with TRBD2. This CDR3 comprises 16 residues. After removal of 5 bases from V and 6 bases from J, the junction contained 13 bases not matched to a gene. The germline CDR1 and CDR2 sequences are MNHEY and SVGEGT. The DNA of the CDR3 is TGTGCCAGCAGTCACACGGGACTAGGTCTCGGGGATACGCAGTATTTT. Its translation is CASSHTGLGLGDTQYF.

Points on this clonotype: Since a much larger clone is just one base distant, this may be a read error. The rearrangement links TRBV28 to TRBJ2-5; D is uncertain. The CDR3 is made up of 13 amino acids. The V and J ends lost 2 bases and 3 bases respectively, with 7 bases between them. Germline V gene sequence: CDR1 MDHEN, CDR2 SYDVKM. The DNA for the CDR3 is TGTGCCAGCAGTTTAGGTCAGGAAGAGACCCAGTACTTC. Translation gives CASSLGQEETQYF. The full variable domain, with the rest looked up from reference TRBV28 and TRBJ2-5, is DVKVTQSSRYLVKRTGEKVFLECVQDMDHENMFWYRQDPGLGLRLIYFSYDVKMKEKGDIPEGYSVSREKKERFSLILESASTNQTSMYLCASSLGQEETQYFGPGTRLLVL.

This clonotype has a count of ten or more. The chain couples TRBV6-5 to TRBJ2-5; 7 nucleotides align to TRBD2. Germline-derived CDR1 and CDR2 are MNHEY and SVGAGI. This CDR3 contains 15 residues. The V gene end was trimmed by 0 bases and the J gene end by 5 bases; junction bases not matched to a gene: 6. The CDR3 sequence is CASSYSTSRAETQYF. The CDR3 region has the DNA TGTGCCAGCAGTTACTCGACTAGCCGAGCGGAGACCCAGTACTTC.

The V and J genes are TRBV28 and TRBJ2-7; the D gene could be TRBD1 or TRBD2 (5 bases each). This CDR3 has 16 residues. Germline CDR1 is MDHEN and CDR2 is SYDVKM. Trimming took off 6 bases at V and 4 bases at J, with 22 bases between the two ends. The CDR3 DNA reads as TGTGCCAGCAGATTTTCGGGACGGAACCCCGGGTACGAGCAGTACTTC. It codes for CASRFSGRNPGYEQYF.

This clonotype was detected ten times or more. The rearrangement uses TRBV12-3 or TRBV12-4 and TRBJ2-3; 11 positions match TRBD2. J gave up 6 bases and V 4 bases, and 9 bases lay outside the gene matches. The CDR3 is 16 residues long. The DNA for the CDR3 is TGTGCCAGCAGTTCTCCATTAGCGGGAGGGCCGGATACGCAGTATTTT. Protein: CASSSPLAGGPDTQYF.

This clonotype has at least ten counts. This chain joins TRBV2 and TRBJ2-1; 7 bases match TRBD1. Germline lookup yields CDR1 SNHLY and CDR2 FYNNEI. The CDR3 is made up of 16 amino acids. Trimming cost V 4 bases and J 9 bases; bases outside gene matches: 15. This CDR3 reads CASSGPGTAMSTEQFF. CDR3 coding DNA: TGTGCCAGCAGTGGTCCCGGGACAGCCATGAGCACTGAGCAGTTCTTC.

As for this clonotype: A read error is possible here, since a much larger clone lies one base away. The chain joins TRBV9 to TRBJ2-3, with 7 bases lining up with TRBD1. The CDR3 has 15 residues. Germline CDR1 is SGDLS and CDR2 is YYNGEE. The CDR3 sequence: CASSVRGQGTGTQYF. The CDR3 DNA is TGTGCCAGCAGCGTAAGGGGGCAAGGCACAGGTACGCAGTATTTT.

This clonotype showed up just a few times. This sequence joins TRBV5-6 and TRBJ2-1; TRBD2 is a possible D gene (5 bases). The CDR3 has 16 residues. Trimming shortened V by 2 bases and J by 8 bases, and 20 bases separated the two germline ends. The germline V gene encodes CDR1 SGHDT and CDR2 YYEEEE. The CDR3, as DNA: TGTGCCAGCAGCTTCAAGACCGGGGTATTACAATATGAGCAGTTCTTC. Translating it yields CASSFKTGVLQYEQFF.

This clonotype was observed a handful of times. The chain employs TRBV28 and TRBJ2-7, with TRBD2 identical over 9 bases. V was pared by 3 bases and J by 6 bases, with 9 bases of the junction left unmatched. The CDR3 is 15 residues long. Germline V gene sequence: CDR1 MDHEN, CDR2 SYDVKM. The CDR3 sequence is CASSFRREGGREQYF. CDR3 bases: TGTGCCAGCAGTTTCCGGCGGGAGGGCGGGCGCGAGCAGTACTTC.